The clone carrying this T cell receptor beta chain was detected once. This table comes from immunoSEQ multiplex PCR, and its TCRdb copy is limited to in-frame clones, with some not included. The sample holds just over 150,000 clones; roughly 93% are singletons and the top ten take under 5%. This record comes from a study of blood T cell repertoires in COVID-19. The CDR3 has 14 amino acids. Trimming cost V 3 bases and J 2 bases; bases outside gene matches: 6. Germline CDR1 DFQATT, CDR2 SNEGSKA (reference sequence). The sequence came from a woman in her forties or fifties with acute or convalescent COVID-19. The specimen was peripheral blood. This chain connects TRBV20-1 to TRBJ2-7; 8 nucleotides agree with TRBD2. CDR3 region: CSASSLAGTYEQYF. As DNA, the CDR3 is TGCAGTGCTAGTTCCTTAGCGGGAACCTACGAGCAGTACTTC.